The 28 T cell receptor beta chains in this list originate from one sample, sequenced in a study of response to subunit inactivated influenza vaccine. TCRdb ran MiXCR on the RT-PCR reads and lists one entry per CDR3 protein. Altogether 400,000 to 550,000 distinct CDR3 sequences are present, 25% being singletons, with the ten largest covering less than 2.5%. Sequencing used CD4+ T cells sorted from PBMCs, obtained more than 4 days after vaccination. Every receptor here comes from a man in his forties or fifties who received an inactivated influenza vaccine.

V usage is TRBV28 and J usage is TRBJ1-4, with D unresolved. The CDR3 contains 18 residues. Germline V gene data show CDR1 as MDHEN and CDR2 as SYDVKM. V was trimmed by 7 bases and J by 0 bases, leaving 21 bases between them. CDR3 in amino acids: CASTKLAAGFATNEKLFF. The CDR3 DNA sequence: TGTGCCAGCACTAAGCTGGCGGCTGGCTTTGCAACTAATGAAAAACTGTTTTTT. The variable domain in full, with the rest retrieved from reference TRBV28 and TRBJ1-4, is DVKVTQSSRYLVKRTGEKVFLECVQDMDHENMFWYRQDPGLGLRLIYFSYDVKMKEKGDIPEGYSVSREKKERFSLILESASTNQTSMYLCASTKLAAGFATNEKLFFGSGTQLSVL.

The gene calls are TRBV15 and TRBJ2-3, with D perhaps matching TRBD2 (5 bases). The CDR3 runs 14 residues. Germline values: CDR1 LNHNV, CDR2 YYDKDF (reference sequence). Trimming removed 3 bases from V and 5 bases from J, with 12 bases in between. CDR3 protein: CATSSSGKRDTQYF. The CDR3 coding sequence is TGTGCCACCAGCAGCTCCGGGAAAAGAGATACGCAGTATTTT.

The chain has TRBV20-1 and TRBJ1-6, with unresolved D. The germline V gene encodes CDR1 DFQATT and CDR2 SNEGSKA (reference sequence). V shed 4 bases and J shed 13 bases, with 14 bases lying between them. This CDR3 spans 12 amino acids. The CDR3 coding sequence is TGCAGTGCTACTGGGCCCGTTGGGCCCCTCCACTTT. Translation: CSATGPVGPLHF.

This clonotype was recorded a few times. The chain uses TRBV24-1 and TRBJ1-1; D gene uncertain. The germline V and J ends were trimmed by 3 bases and 5 bases, with 9 bases remaining between them. CDR1 is KGHDR and CDR2 is SFDVKD in the germline V gene. This CDR3 region has 13 residues. The CDR3 spells CATSDVGRTEAFF. For the CDR3, the DNA is TGTGCCACCAGTGATGTGGGGAGAACTGAAGCTTTCTTT.

A remark on this clonotype: Compared with germline, one end of the junction differs, possibly owing to a read error. This chain uses TRBV20-1 with TRBJ2-7; D may correspond to TRBD1 or TRBD2 (5 bases each). Germline V lookup: CDR1 DFQATT, CDR2 SNEGSKA (reference sequence). This CDR3 has 11 amino acids. CDR3 in amino acids: CSATHDRGGRF. The CDR3 DNA follows: TGCAGTGCTACTCACGACCGGGGCGGCCGCTTC.

In this sample, this clonotype turned up a few times. The chain has TRBV12-3 or TRBV12-4 and TRBJ1-1; 8 bases map to TRBD1. The CDR3 has 12 residues. V was clipped by 6 bases and J by 11 bases; unmatched bases: 8. CDR3 sequence reads: CASSGPGTGAFF. Written as DNA, the CDR3 is TGTGCCAGCAGCGGACCCGGGACAGGCGCTTTCTTT.

The chain links TRBV9 to TRBJ1-5; D perhaps matches TRBD1 (6 bases). The germline gives CDR1 SGDLS, CDR2 YYNGEE. With 4 bases removed from V and 7 bases from J, the gap between germline ends came to 18 bases. The CDR3 totals 15 residues. The CDR3 nucleotides are TGTGCCAGCAGCCAACGGGGGGGGGCAGGGCAGCCCCAGCATTTT. Translated: CASSQRGGAGQPQHF.

In its sample, this clonotype was seen a few times. V and J are TRBV5-1 and TRBJ2-7; unclear D gene. The CDR3 covers 14 residues. V lost 0 bases, J lost 1 base, and 8 bases lay in between. CDR1 and CDR2 from the germline V gene are SGHRS and YFSETQ. CDR3 amino acids: CASSLVLQSYEQYF. The CDR3 DNA reads as TGCGCCAGCAGCTTGGTTCTACAGTCCTACGAGCAGTACTTC.

This clonotype was seen only a few times. J is TRBJ1-5 and V is TRBV6-2 or TRBV6-3; TRBD1 matches 9 bases. J lost 9 bases, V lost 4 bases, and 4 bases had no gene match. Germline assignment: CDR1 MNHEY and CDR2 SVGEGT. The CDR3 spans 13 residues. The CDR3 DNA follows: TGTGCCAGCAGTTCCACAGGGGGCCTGCCCCAGCATTTT. Protein sequence: CASSSTGGLPQHF.

V is TRBV5-1 and J is TRBJ2-5, with D uncertain. The CDR3 has 13 amino acids. V dropped 0 bases and J dropped 2 bases, with 5 bases sitting between them. CDR1 is SGHRS and CDR2 is YFSETQ in the germline V gene. CDR3 amino acids: CASSLDYQETQYF. The CDR3 bases are TGCGCCAGCAGCTTGGACTATCAAGAGACCCAGTACTTC.

CDR3 amino acids: CASSADRGALHF. The CDR3, as DNA: TGTGCCAGCAGTGCTGACAGGGGAGCCCTCCACTTT. J is TRBJ1-6 and V is TRBV12-3 or TRBV12-4; 8 nucleotides match TRBD1. This CDR3 is built from 12 residues. Losses at the gene ends were 5 bases for V and 14 bases for J; bases not matched to a gene: 5.

The table lists this clonotype with many counts. The chain carries TRBV6-5 and TRBJ1-6; D is ambiguous. The CDR3 has 17 residues. CDR1 is MNHEY, CDR2 SVGAGI, per germline. V was shortened by 2 bases and J by 7 bases, with 18 bases between the two germline ends. The CDR3 loop is CASSYRDTRSGNSPLHF. In DNA, the CDR3 is TGTGCCAGCAGTTACCGCGACACCCGATCGGGGAATTCACCCCTCCACTTT.

This rearrangement joins TRBV20-1 to TRBJ2-3, with 9 bases matching TRBD2. CDR1 is DFQATT and CDR2 is SNEGSKA in the germline V gene (reference sequence). V shed 4 bases, J shed 6 bases, and the junction held 11 bases outside the gene matches. This CDR3 is built from 15 residues. This chain's CDR3 is CSAIGLAGMPDTQYF. The CDR3 nucleotides read TGCAGTGCTATCGGGCTAGCGGGGATGCCCGATACGCAGTATTTT.

V usage is TRBV5-1 and J usage is TRBJ1-1; possible D gene TRBD1, 6 bases. The CDR3 loop spans 15 amino acids. Germline CDR1 SGHRS, CDR2 YFSETQ. V was cut by 2 bases and J by 3 bases, with 14 bases left in between. CDR3 DNA sequence: TGCGCCAGCAGCTTAACAGGGTATTTGGACACTGAAGCTTTCTTT. This translates into CASSLTGYLDTEAFF. Full variable domain (missing parts from reference TRBV5-1 and TRBJ1-1): KAGVTQTPRYLIKTRGQQVTLSCSPISGHRSVSWYQQTPGQGLQFLFEYFSETQRNKGNFPGRFSGRQFSNSRSEMNVSTLELGDSALYLCASSLTGYLDTEAFFGQGTRLTVV.

The chain joins TRBV4-3 to TRBJ2-1; 12 nucleotides line up with TRBD2. The CDR3 has 15 residues. V lost 4 bases to trimming and J lost 9 bases; unmatched junction nucleotides: 7. Germline V gene sequence: CDR1 LGHNA, CDR2 YSLEER. This chain's CDR3 is CASSPWTSGVGEQFF. In nucleotides, the CDR3 is TGCGCCAGCAGCCCCTGGACTAGCGGGGTTGGTGAGCAGTTCTTC.

V is TRBV14 and J is TRBJ1-1; TRBD1 is a possible D gene (5 bases). Germline V gives CDR1 SGHDN, CDR2 FVKESK. V was shortened by 4 bases and J by 14 bases, with 17 bases between the two germline ends. The CDR3 has 12 residues. CDR3 sequence: CASSPQDTTVFF. The CDR3 coding sequence is TGTGCCAGCAGCCCCCAGGACACCACGGTGTTCTTT.

This clonotype appeared a few times. The chain joins TRBV6-2 or TRBV6-3 to TRBJ2-2, with 8 bases identical to TRBD1. With V trimmed by 6 bases and J by 6 bases, 12 bases remained unmatched. Germline V CDR1 and CDR2: MNHEY, SVGEGT. CDR3 length: 16 amino acids. This chain's CDR3 is CASRHNTGQGPGELFF. The CDR3 bases are TGTGCCAGCAGACACAACACAGGACAGGGTCCCGGGGAGCTGTTTTTT.

The gene calls are TRBV21-1 and TRBJ2-7; the DNA was not used to check the table's D call, TRBD2. TRBV21-1 is a recognized pseudogene. The CDR3 spans 18 residues. The CDR3 loop is CASSKDWREGLKRYEQYF. The CDR3 DNA reads TGTGCCAGCAGCAAAGACTGGCGGGAGGGCCTTAAACGCTACGAGCAGTACTTC.

This chain joins TRBV10-3 and TRBJ2-7; D is perhaps TRBD1 (6 bases). Trimming removed 7 bases at V and 0 bases at J, with 13 bases between. Germline values: CDR1 ENHRY, CDR2 SYGVKD. The CDR3 is 14 residues long. Written as DNA, the CDR3 is TGTGCCATCACAAACAGGGCCGGCTCCTACGAGCAGTACTTC. The encoded protein is CAITNRAGSYEQYF.

This rearrangement joins TRBV20-1 to TRBJ1-1; D may be TRBD1 (6 bases). The CDR3 covers 12 residues. The germline V and J ends were trimmed by 6 bases and 1 base, with 9 bases remaining between them. Germline-derived CDR1 and CDR2 are DFQATT and SNEGSKA (reference sequence). In nucleotides, the CDR3 is TGCAGTGCCCAGACAGGGAACACTGAAGCTTTCTTT. Translated: CSAQTGNTEAFF.

This clonotype was detected a few times. The J gene is TRBJ2-7, the V gene TRBV6-2 or TRBV6-3; 10 nucleotides align to TRBD2. Germline V CDR1 and CDR2: MNHEY, SVGEGT. This CDR3 has 14 amino acids. Trimming at V came to 6 bases and at J to 2 bases, leaving 4 bases not matched to a gene. The CDR3 bases are TGTGCCAGCAGCCTAGCGGGAGAGGCCTACGAGCAGTACTTC. Translating gives CASSLAGEAYEQYF.

The rearrangement joins TRBV4-1 to TRBJ1-6, with no clear D. CDR1 MGHRA and CDR2 YSYEKL come from the germline V gene. V dropped 1 base and J dropped 7 bases, with 8 bases sitting between them. The CDR3 totals 14 residues. The CDR3: CASSQGPRNSPLHF. The CDR3 region has the DNA TGCGCCAGCAGCCAAGGACCGAGGAATTCACCCCTCCACTTT.

This clonotype has a handful of counts. This chain links TRBV20-1 with TRBJ2-7, with 11 bases aligning to TRBD1. Germline trimming cut 5 bases from V and 6 bases from J; bases unmatched to any gene: 6. Germline-derived CDR1 and CDR2 are DFQATT and SNEGSKA (reference sequence). CDR3 length: 13 amino acids. The CDR3: CSAGQGAPVEQYF. As DNA, the CDR3 is TGCAGTGCTGGACAGGGGGCACCTGTCGAGCAGTACTTC.

This clonotype was seen more than once but under ten times. This chain connects TRBV4-3 to TRBJ1-1; 8 bases map to TRBD1. This CDR3 region has 14 residues. V gave up 3 bases and J gave up 4 bases; unmatched junction bases: 4. Germline V gene data show CDR1 as LGHNA and CDR2 as YSLEER. CDR3 residues: CASSQPDRGTEAFF. CDR3 DNA: TGCGCCAGCAGCCAGCCCGACAGGGGCACTGAAGCTTTCTTT.

This chain uses TRBV5-4 with TRBJ2-1; TRBD2 matches at 9 bases. This CDR3 has 16 residues. The V gene's germline CDR1 is SGHNT and CDR2 YYREEE (reference sequence). The V segment lost 0 bases and the J segment 6 bases; nucleotides outside the gene matches: 7. DNA of the CDR3: TGTGCCAGCAGCTTGGTCGGTGCGGGAGGGGTCAATGAGCAGTTCTTC. This sequence encodes CASSLVGAGGVNEQFF. Full variable domain (remainder filled in from reference TRBV5-4 and TRBJ2-1): ETGVTQSPTHLIKTRGQQVTLRCSSQSGHNTVSWYQQALGQGPQFIFQYYREEENGRGNFPPRFSGLQFPNYSSELNVNALELDDSALYLCASSLVGAGGVNEQFFGPGTRLTVL.

About this clonotype: This sequence may be a read error, since a much larger clone differs from it by one base. The chain couples TRBV6-1 to TRBJ1-1; D unresolved. CDR1 and CDR2 (germline): MNHNS, SASEGT. The CDR3 extends over 16 amino acids. CDR3 DNA sequence: TGTTCCAGCAGAACCGGACGGCCACCTATGAACACTGAAGCTTTCTTT. It is translated as CSSRTGRPPMNTEAFF.

This clonotype was observed a single time. This chain links TRBV6-2 or TRBV6-3 with TRBJ2-7; TRBD2 aligns across 9 bases. The V and J ends lost 6 bases and 3 bases, in that order; junction bases with no gene match: 3. The CDR3 is made up of 13 amino acids. Germline loops: CDR1 MNHEY, CDR2 SVGEGT. The CDR3 DNA follows: TGTGCCAGCAGAATAGCGGGAGACTACGAGCAGTACTTC. This encodes CASRIAGDYEQYF.

The chain couples TRBV27 to TRBJ2-1; D is possibly TRBD2 (6 bases). The CDR3 runs to 14 residues. Germline CDR1 is MNHEY and CDR2 is SMNVEV (reference sequence). V dropped 8 bases and J dropped 1 base, with 12 bases sitting between them. CDR3 bases: TGTGCCAGCTCGGACTACCAGTCCTACAATGAGCAGTTCTTC. Translation gives CASSDYQSYNEQFF.